This is a list of T cell receptor beta chains from one sample in a study of T cell responses to AZD1222 COVID-19 vaccine. The repertoire was sequenced with immunoSEQ multiplex PCR; TCRdb's copy has only in-frame clones and lacks some. The data show around 130,000 clones, with 70% to 90% seen just once and 9% to 9.5% held by the top ten. The specimen was peripheral blood, collected on day 0 of AZD1222 vaccination. These receptors originate from an adult in good health. Both conserved end residues are part of each CDR3. The D gene is left open where the match is weak. Clone size is stated in some rows and not others, as once, few, many or a class when expanded.

D: TRBD1; size: .; J: TRBJ2-1; V: TRBV11-3; DNA: TGTGCCAGCAGCTTAGGGACAGGGGGCTACAATGAGCAGTTCTTC; CDR3: CASSLGTGGYNEQFF
D: .; size: .; J: TRBJ2-7; V: TRBV25-1; DNA: TGTGCCAGCAGTGAACCTGTCTCCTACGAGCAGTACTTC; CDR3: CASSEPVSYEQYF
D: .; size: .; J: TRBJ1-1; V: TRBV7-3; DNA: TGTGCCAGCAGCTTCAGCCGGAACACTGAAGCTTTCTTT; CDR3: CASSFSRNTEAFF
D: .; size: .; J: TRBJ2-5; V: TRBV27; DNA: TGTGCCAGCAGTCAAGAGACCCAGTACTTC; CDR3: CASSQETQYF
D: TRBD1; size: .; J: TRBJ1-4; V: TRBV6-1; DNA: TGTGCCAGCAGTGCCCAGCCGGGACAGGCTAATGAAAAACTGTTTTTT; CDR3: CASSAQPGQANEKLFF
D: TRBD1; size: .; J: TRBJ2-7; V: TRBV7-9; DNA: TGTGCCAGCAGCTTAGAGACAGGGGACGAGCAGTACTTC; CDR3: CASSLETGDEQYF
D: TRBD1; size: .; J: TRBJ2-5; V: TRBV18; DNA: TGTGCCAGCTCCCGACAGGGAAGGGAGACCCAGTACTTC; CDR3: CASSRQGRETQYF
D: TRBD1; size: .; J: TRBJ1-2; V: TRBV5-4; DNA: TGTGCCAGCAGCTTACGGACAGGCTTCCCTTATGGCTACACCTTC; CDR3: CASSLRTGFPYGYTF
D: .; size: once; J: TRBJ2-7; V: TRBV30; DNA: TGTGCCTGGAGTGTACTCAGAGGAAAGTACGAGCAGTACTTC; CDR3: CAWSVLRGKYEQYF
D: .; size: .; J: TRBJ1-1; V: TRBV10-3; DNA: TGTGCCATCAGGAGGACGGGAATGAACACTGAAGCTTTCTTT; CDR3: CAIRRTGMNTEAFF
D: .; size: .; J: TRBJ1-1; V: TRBV4-3; DNA: TGCGCCAGCAGCGAAGAGGGCTCGAACACTGAAGCTTTCTTT; CDR3: CASSEEGSNTEAFF
D: TRBD2; size: .; J: TRBJ2-5; V: TRBV6-5; DNA: TGTGCCAGCAGCGCCTTAGGGTGGGAGGGAGAGACCCAGTACTTC; CDR3: CASSALGWEGETQYF
D: .; size: .; J: TRBJ1-3; V: TRBV2; DNA: TGTGCCAGCAGCTTGGGGACCCGGTCTGGAAACACCATATATTTT; CDR3: CASSLGTRSGNTIYF
D: TRBD1; size: .; J: TRBJ2-5; V: TRBV5-1; DNA: TGCGCCAGCAGCTCAATGGGACAGATCCAAGAGACCCAGTACTTC; CDR3: CASSSMGQIQETQYF
D: .; size: .; J: TRBJ2-1; V: TRBV11-3; DNA: TGTGCCAGCAGCTTAAGGCTAGCTGGCTACAATGAGCAGTTCTTC; CDR3: CASSLRLAGYNEQFF
D: TRBD1; size: .; J: TRBJ2-7; V: TRBV28; DNA: TGTGCCAGCAGTCTACTACAACAGGGGTCGGAGTACTTC; CDR3: CASSLLQQGSEYF
D: .; size: few; J: TRBJ1-3; V: TRBV18; DNA: TGTGCCAGCTCACCACCTGGCCTCTATGGAAACACCATATATTTT; CDR3: CASSPPGLYGNTIYF
D: TRBD1; size: .; J: TRBJ1-4; V: TRBV25-1; DNA: TGTGCCAGCAGTGAATACACAGGGGTAGAAAAACTGTTTTTT; CDR3: CASSEYTGVEKLFF
D: .; size: .; J: TRBJ2-7; V: TRBV6-5; DNA: TGTGCCAGCCCTTCCCCGGGTCTAATTTACGAGCAGTACTTC; CDR3: CASPSPGLIYEQYF
D: .; size: .; J: TRBJ2-7; V: TRBV6-5; DNA: TGTGCCAGGCGGGTCGGGTCAGGGGCGGTGGGGGAGCAGTACTTC; CDR3: CARRVGSGAVGEQYF
D: .; size: .; J: TRBJ2-3; V: TRBV6-5; DNA: TGTGCCAGCTGGGCGGCGGGGACCACAGATACGCAGTATTTT; CDR3: CASWAAGTTDTQYF
D: .; size: .; J: TRBJ1-2; V: TRBV19; DNA: TGTGCCAGTAAGAGGGGGAACACGTACTATGGCTACACCTTC; CDR3: CASKRGNTYYGYTF
D: TRBD1; size: .; J: TRBJ1-2; V: TRBV28; DNA: TGTGCCAGCATCCCAGGGGGCCTCGGCTATGGCTACACCTTC; CDR3: CASIPGGLGYGYTF